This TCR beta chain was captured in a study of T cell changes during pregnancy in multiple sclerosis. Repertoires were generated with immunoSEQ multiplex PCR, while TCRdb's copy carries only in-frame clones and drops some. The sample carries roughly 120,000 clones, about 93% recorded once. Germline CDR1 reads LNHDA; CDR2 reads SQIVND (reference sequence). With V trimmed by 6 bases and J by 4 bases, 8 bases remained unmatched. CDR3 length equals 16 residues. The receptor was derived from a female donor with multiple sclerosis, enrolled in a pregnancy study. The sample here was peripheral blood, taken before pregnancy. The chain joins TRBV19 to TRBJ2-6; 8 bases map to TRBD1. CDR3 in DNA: TGTGCCAGTAGCCCGGACAGGGAATCCGGGGCCAACGTCCTGACTTTC. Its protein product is CASSPDRESGANVLTF.